One and the same sample provided the 14 T cell receptor beta chains below, sequenced in a study of response to subunit inactivated influenza vaccine. TCRdb re-called the RT-PCR reads with MiXCR, one entry per CDR3 protein. The table lists some 200,000 distinct CDR3 sequences, roughly 12% of them singletons. This sample also appeared in a second study, on T cells expressing NK-cell markers. This second report adds: Generation of TCR beta cDNA was performed by 5'RACE template switching incorporating UMIs.

Sequenced here: CD8+ T cells sorted from PBMCs, sampled 11 to 12 days after vaccination. The receptors were sampled from a man in his fifties who received an inactivated influenza vaccine.

This clonotype was picked up a small number of times. This chain uses TRBV3-1 with TRBJ2-7, with D possibly matching TRBD2 (5 bases). CDR3 length: 18 amino acids. The ends were cut back, 1 base at V and 0 bases at J, with 19 bases in the middle. Germline-derived CDR1 and CDR2 are LGHDT and YNNKEL (reference sequence). The CDR3 region is CASSQGPRQDFLSYEQYF. The CDR3 nucleotides are TGTGCCAGCAGCCAAGGTCCGCGCCAGGACTTCCTCTCCTACGAGCAGTACTTC.

Only a few counts were recorded for this clonotype. The chain is built from TRBV6-5 and TRBJ2-5, with a possible D match to TRBD2 (5 bases). The V and J ends lost 7 bases and 2 bases respectively, with 11 bases between them. Per germline, CDR1 MNHEY and CDR2 SVGAGI. CDR3 length: 13 residues. CDR3 DNA sequence: TGTGCCAGCACCCGACCGGGGCAAGAGACCCAGTACTTC. Translated, it gives CASTRPGQETQYF.

The CDR3 reads CATSRDRTRYEQYF. DNA of the CDR3: TGTGCCACCAGCAGAGACAGGACCCGCTACGAGCAGTACTTC. This chain connects TRBV15 to TRBJ2-7; D is uncertain. Trimming took off 0 bases at V and 3 bases at J, with 9 bases between the two ends. This CDR3 region has 14 residues. Germline V gives CDR1 LNHNV, CDR2 YYDKDF (reference sequence).

This clonotype occurred many times. As DNA, the CDR3 is TGCGCCAGCAGCCCCACAGGGGTGTCCTACGAGCAGTACTTC. Protein product: CASSPTGVSYEQYF. The J gene is TRBJ2-7, the V gene TRBV5-1, with 7 bases matching TRBD1. From germline, CDR1 is SGHRS and CDR2 YFSETQ. The CDR3 has 14 residues. The V gene end was trimmed by 4 bases and the J gene end by 1 base; junction bases not matched to a gene: 5. Together with reference TRBV5-1 and TRBJ2-7, the CDR3 gives the full variable domain: KAGVTQTPRYLIKTRGQQVTLSCSPISGHRSVSWYQQTPGQGLQFLFEYFSETQRNKGNFPGRFSGRQFSNSRSEMNVSTLELGDSALYLCASSPTGVSYEQYFGPGTRLTVT.

The table lists this clonotype with a few counts. J is TRBJ2-3 and V is TRBV2; tentative D call: TRBD1 (6 bases). CDR1 SNHLY and CDR2 FYNNEI come from the germline V gene. This CDR3 contains 16 residues. Between the trimmed V and J ends, which lost 3 bases and 4 bases, there was a span of 17 bases. CDR3 DNA: TGTGCCAGCAGTGATCTTGGGACACGGTCCCCAGATACGCAGTATTTT. This codes for CASSDLGTRSPDTQYF.

This chain joins TRBV2 and TRBJ2-3; D is possibly TRBD1 or TRBD2 (5 bases each). V was shortened by 7 bases and J by 6 bases, with 23 bases between the two germline ends. Per the germline V gene, CDR1 is SNHLY and CDR2 is FYNNEI. CDR3 length: 16 residues. CDR3 bases: TGTGCCAGCATGGGTGAGGGGCTGTCTCGACTCGATACGCAGTATTTT. Amino acid sequence: CASMGEGLSRLDTQYF. The full variable domain, rest sourced from reference TRBV2 and TRBJ2-3, is EPEVTQTPSHQVTQMGQEVILRCVPISNHLYFYWYRQILGQKVEFLVSFYNNEISEKSEIFDDQFSVERPDGSNFTLKIRSTKLEDSAMYFCASMGEGLSRLDTQYFGPGTRLTVL.

The sample holds a few counts of this clonotype. This rearrangement joins TRBV27 to TRBJ2-2; 10 bases are shared with TRBD1. The V gene's germline CDR1 is MNHEY and CDR2 SMNVEV (reference sequence). V lost 8 bases, J lost 7 bases, and 4 bases stayed unmatched. The CDR3 has 13 residues. Here the CDR3 reads CASRTGGIGELFF. CDR3 sequence (DNA): TGTGCCAGCCGGACAGGGGGAATCGGGGAGCTGTTTTTT.

Ten or more counts support this clonotype. V gene TRBV28 combines with J gene TRBJ2-7, with 8 bases lining up with TRBD1. The CDR3 has 15 amino acids. Germline CDR1 MDHEN, CDR2 SYDVKM. After removal of 1 base from V and 4 bases from J, the junction contained 6 bases not matched to a gene. The CDR3 loop is CASSLLTGEDYEQYF. CDR3 coding DNA: TGTGCCAGCAGTTTATTGACAGGGGAGGATTACGAGCAGTACTTC. Combining the CDR3 with reference TRBV28 and TRBJ2-7 gives the whole variable domain DVKVTQSSRYLVKRTGEKVFLECVQDMDHENMFWYRQDPGLGLRLIYFSYDVKMKEKGDIPEGYSVSREKKERFSLILESASTNQTSMYLCASSLLTGEDYEQYFGPGTRLTVT.

Note on this clonotype: Lacking the conserved final phenylalanine or tryptophan, this CDR3 likely reflects a read error. The chain joins TRBV4-1 to TRBJ1-1; D may be TRBD1 (6 bases). Germline CDR1 reads MGHRA; CDR2 reads YSYEKL. There are 14 residues in the CDR3. The CDR3 coding sequence is TGCGCCAGTAGCCCCTGGACAGAGAACACTGAAGCTTTCCTT. Protein sequence: CASSPWTENTEAFL.

This clonotype was detected a few times. The genes are TRBV9 and TRBJ2-1; 8 nucleotides agree with TRBD2. The CDR3 extends over 14 amino acids. V lost 4 bases to trimming and J lost 6 bases; unmatched junction nucleotides: 6. Germline CDR1 reads SGDLS; CDR2 reads YYNGEE. The CDR3 loop reads CASSLGLDGNEQFF. CDR3 nucleotides: TGTGCCAGCAGCTTGGGACTAGATGGCAATGAGCAGTTCTTC.

CDR3 sequence: CASSETPTTNEKLFF. DNA of the CDR3: TGTGCCAGCAGTGAGACACCCACAACTAATGAAAAACTGTTTTTT. The J gene is TRBJ1-4, the V gene TRBV25-1; D is uncertain. Germline V gives CDR1 MGHDK, CDR2 SYGVNS. V lost 3 bases to trimming and J lost 0 bases, with 8 bases between them. The CDR3 extends over 15 amino acids.

This clonotype was observed a handful of times. The V and J genes are TRBV4-3 and TRBJ2-4; 9 bases are a match to TRBD1. The trim removed 4 bases at V and 1 base at J, leaving 5 bases unmatched. The CDR3 consists of 16 residues. The germline CDR1 and CDR2 sequences are LGHNA and YSLEER. This CDR3 reads CASSPGTGWAKNIQYF. CDR3 in DNA: TGCGCCAGCAGCCCAGGGACAGGGTGGGCCAAAAACATTCAGTACTTC.

There are a few counts of this clonotype. The chain uses TRBV20-1 and TRBJ1-2, with TRBD1 matching over 7 bases. Germline V gene lookup returns CDR1 DFQATT and CDR2 SNEGSKA (reference sequence). CDR3 size: 13 residues. The junction had 3 bases not matched to a gene; V was cut back by 3 bases and J by 2 bases. As DNA, the CDR3 is TGCAGTGCTAGCAACAGGGGCAACTATGGCTACACCTTC. Protein product: CSASNRGNYGYTF.

The chain recombines TRBV5-6 with TRBJ2-2; 8 bases match TRBD2. This CDR3 contains 16 residues. Germline V CDR1 and CDR2: SGHDT, YYEEEE. V dropped 3 bases and J dropped 10; count of bases not matched to a gene: 14. CDR3 sequence: CASSYTRTSLSSELFF. CDR3 nucleotides: TGTGCCAGCAGCTACACCAGGACTAGCCTTTCGTCGGAGCTGTTTTTT.